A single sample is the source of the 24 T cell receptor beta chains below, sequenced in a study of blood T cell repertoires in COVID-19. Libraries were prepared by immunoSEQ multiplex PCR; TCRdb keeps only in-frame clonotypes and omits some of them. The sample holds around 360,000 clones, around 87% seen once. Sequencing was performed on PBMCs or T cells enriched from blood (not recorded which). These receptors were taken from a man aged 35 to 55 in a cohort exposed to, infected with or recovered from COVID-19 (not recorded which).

The DNA for the CDR3 is TGTGCCAGTAGTATTTCGCGGGGTAATTCACCCCTCCACTTT. This gives the protein CASSISRGNSPLHF. This chain links TRBV19 with TRBJ1-6, with no clear D. Trimming took off 3 bases at V and 6 bases at J, with 9 bases between the two ends. CDR1 is LNHDA and CDR2 is SQIVND in the germline V gene (reference sequence). The CDR3 is 14 residues long.

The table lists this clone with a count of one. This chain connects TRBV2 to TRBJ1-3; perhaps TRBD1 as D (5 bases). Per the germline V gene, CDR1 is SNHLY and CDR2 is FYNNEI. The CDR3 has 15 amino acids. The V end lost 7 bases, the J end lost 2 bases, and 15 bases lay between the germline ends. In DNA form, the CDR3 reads TGTGCCAGCACCGAACCCCCAGGGACTGGAAACACCATATATTTT. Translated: CASTEPPGTGNTIYF.

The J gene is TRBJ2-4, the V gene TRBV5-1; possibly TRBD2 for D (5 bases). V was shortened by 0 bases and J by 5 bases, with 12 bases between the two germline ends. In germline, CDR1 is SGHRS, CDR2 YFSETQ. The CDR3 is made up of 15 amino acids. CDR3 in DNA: TGCGCCAGCAGCTTGGGTGGGAGTAGCCAAAACATTCAGTACTTC. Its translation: CASSLGGSSQNIQYF. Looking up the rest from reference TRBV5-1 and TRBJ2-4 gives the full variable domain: KAGVTQTPRYLIKTRGQQVTLSCSPISGHRSVSWYQQTPGQGLQFLFEYFSETQRNKGNFPGRFSGRQFSNSRSEMNVSTLELGDSALYLCASSLGGSSQNIQYFGAGTRLSVL.

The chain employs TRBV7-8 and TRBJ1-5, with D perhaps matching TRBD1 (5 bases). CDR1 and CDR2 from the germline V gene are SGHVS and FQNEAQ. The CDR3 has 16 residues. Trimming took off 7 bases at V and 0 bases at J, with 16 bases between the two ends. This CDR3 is CASMEGWGNSNQPQHF. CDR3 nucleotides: TGTGCCAGCATGGAGGGGTGGGGGAATAGCAATCAGCCCCAGCATTTT.

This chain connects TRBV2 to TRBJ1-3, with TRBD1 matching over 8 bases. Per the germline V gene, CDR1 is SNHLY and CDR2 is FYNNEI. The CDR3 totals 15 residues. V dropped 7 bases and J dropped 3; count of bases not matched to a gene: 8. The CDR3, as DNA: TGTGCCAGCACGAGCAGGGGGCACGGTGGAAACACCATATATTTT. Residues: CASTSRGHGGNTIYF.

The CDR3 is CASSQQTDTEAFF. In DNA form, the CDR3 reads TGTGCCAGCAGCCAGCAGACAGACACTGAAGCTTTCTTT. The V gene is TRBV7-2, the J gene TRBJ1-1, with TRBD1 as a possible D gene (5 bases). The CDR3 length is 13 residues. Germline V gene lookup returns CDR1 SGHTA and CDR2 FQGNSA. V dropped 5 bases and J dropped 3 bases, with 10 bases sitting between them.

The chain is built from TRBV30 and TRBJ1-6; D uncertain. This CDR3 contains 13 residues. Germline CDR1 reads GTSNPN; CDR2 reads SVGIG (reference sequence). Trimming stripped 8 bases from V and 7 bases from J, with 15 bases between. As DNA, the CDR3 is TGTGCCGTACCCGGGTTTGGGAATTCACCCCTCCACTTT. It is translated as CAVPGFGNSPLHF. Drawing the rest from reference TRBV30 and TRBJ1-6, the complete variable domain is SQTIHQWPATLVQPVGSPLSLECTVEGTSNPNLYWYRQAAGRGLQLLFYSVGIGQISSEVPQNLSASRPQDRQFILSSKKLLLSDSGFYLCAVPGFGNSPLHFGNGTRLTVT.

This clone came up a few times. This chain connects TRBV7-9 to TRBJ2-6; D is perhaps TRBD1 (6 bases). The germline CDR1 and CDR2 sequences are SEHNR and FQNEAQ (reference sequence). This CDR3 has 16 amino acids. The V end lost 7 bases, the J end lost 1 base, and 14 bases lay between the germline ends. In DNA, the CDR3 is TGTGCCAGCATCCTCAAACAGGGTTCTGGGGCCAACGTCCTGACTTTC. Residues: CASILKQGSGANVLTF.

The CDR3 here is CASSLGGTAGSEQYF. CDR3 coding DNA: TGTGCCAGCAGCTTGGGAGGGACAGCAGGATCCGAGCAGTACTTC. The chain uses TRBV5-4 and TRBJ2-7, with 7 positions matching TRBD1. The CDR3 consists of 15 residues. V lost 0 bases, J lost 6 bases, and 9 bases stayed unmatched. Germline V lookup: CDR1 SGHNT, CDR2 YYREEE (reference sequence).

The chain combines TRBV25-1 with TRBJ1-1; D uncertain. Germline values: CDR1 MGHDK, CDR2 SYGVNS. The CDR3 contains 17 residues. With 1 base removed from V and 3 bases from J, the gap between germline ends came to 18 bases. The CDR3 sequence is CASSESGRKEDYTEAFF. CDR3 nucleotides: TGTGCCAGCAGTGAATCAGGACGCAAGGAGGATTACACTGAAGCTTTCTTT.

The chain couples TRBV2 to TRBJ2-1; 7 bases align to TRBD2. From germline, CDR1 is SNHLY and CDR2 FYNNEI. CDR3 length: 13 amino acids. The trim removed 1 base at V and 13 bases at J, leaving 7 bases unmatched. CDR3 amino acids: CASSEGVGGPQFF. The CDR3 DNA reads TGTGCCAGCAGTGAAGGAGTGGGAGGGCCTCAGTTCTTC.

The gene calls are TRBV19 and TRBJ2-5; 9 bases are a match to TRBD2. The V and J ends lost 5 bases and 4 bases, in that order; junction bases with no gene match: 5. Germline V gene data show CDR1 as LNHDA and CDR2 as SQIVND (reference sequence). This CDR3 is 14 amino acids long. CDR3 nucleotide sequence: TGTGCCAGTAGTTTTAGCGGGAGTACAGAGACCCAGTACTTC. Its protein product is CASSFSGSTETQYF.

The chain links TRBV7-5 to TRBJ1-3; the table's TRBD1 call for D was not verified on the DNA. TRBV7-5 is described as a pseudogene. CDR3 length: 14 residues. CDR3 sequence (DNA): TGTGTCAGAAGCCTCAGATACTCTGGAAACACCATATATTTT. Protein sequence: CVRSLRYSGNTIYF.

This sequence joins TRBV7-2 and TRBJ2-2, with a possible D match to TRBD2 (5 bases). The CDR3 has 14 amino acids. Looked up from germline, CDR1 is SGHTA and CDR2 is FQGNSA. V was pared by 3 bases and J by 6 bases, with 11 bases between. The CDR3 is CASSFSGSAGELFF. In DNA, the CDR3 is TGTGCCAGCAGCTTTAGTGGGAGCGCCGGGGAGCTGTTTTTT.

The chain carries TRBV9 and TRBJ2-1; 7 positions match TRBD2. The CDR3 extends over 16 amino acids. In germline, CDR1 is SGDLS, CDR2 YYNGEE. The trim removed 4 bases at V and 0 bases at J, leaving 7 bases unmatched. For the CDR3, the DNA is TGTGCCAGCAGCCCCTCGGGGGGAAGCTCCTACAATGAGCAGTTCTTC. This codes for CASSPSGGSSYNEQFF.

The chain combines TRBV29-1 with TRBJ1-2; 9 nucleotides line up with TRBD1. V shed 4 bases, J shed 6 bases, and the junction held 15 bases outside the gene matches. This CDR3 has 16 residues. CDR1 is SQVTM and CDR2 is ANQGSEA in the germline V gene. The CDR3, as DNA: TGCAGCGTTGTAACTATCCCGGACAGGGGAGGTCATGGCTACACCTTC. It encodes CSVVTIPDRGGHGYTF.

In nucleotides, the CDR3 is TGCGCCAGCAGTGCAGGTAGTGTAGTCCACGAGCAGTACTTC. Its protein is CASSAGSVVHEQYF. This chain joins TRBV10-1 and TRBJ2-7; D unclear. The V gene lost 4 bases and the J gene lost 5 bases, with 15 bases spanning the gap. Germline lookup yields CDR1 WNHNN and CDR2 SYGVQD (reference sequence). The CDR3 loop spans 14 amino acids.

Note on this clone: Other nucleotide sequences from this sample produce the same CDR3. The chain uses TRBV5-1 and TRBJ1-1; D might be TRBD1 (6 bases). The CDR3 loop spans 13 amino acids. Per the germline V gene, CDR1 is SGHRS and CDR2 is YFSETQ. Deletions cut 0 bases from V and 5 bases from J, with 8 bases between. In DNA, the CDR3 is TGCGCCAGCAGCTTGGTCCAGGGGACTGAAGCTTTCTTT. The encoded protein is CASSLVQGTEAFF.

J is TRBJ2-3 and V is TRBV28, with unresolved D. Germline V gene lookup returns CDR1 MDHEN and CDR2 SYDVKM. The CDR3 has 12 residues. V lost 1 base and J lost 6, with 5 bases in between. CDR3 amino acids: CASSLLRDTQYF. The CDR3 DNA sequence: TGTGCCAGCAGTTTATTACGGGATACGCAGTATTTT.

The CDR3 DNA sequence: TGCGCCAGCAGCCATTCCCAGGGGTCAACTAATGAAAAACTGTTTTTT. Residues: CASSHSQGSTNEKLFF. The chain joins TRBV4-1 to TRBJ1-4, with D tentatively TRBD1 (6 bases). Trimming took 3 bases from V and 0 from J, leaving 11 bases between them. The CDR3 is made up of 16 amino acids. Germline V gene lookup returns CDR1 MGHRA and CDR2 YSYEKL.

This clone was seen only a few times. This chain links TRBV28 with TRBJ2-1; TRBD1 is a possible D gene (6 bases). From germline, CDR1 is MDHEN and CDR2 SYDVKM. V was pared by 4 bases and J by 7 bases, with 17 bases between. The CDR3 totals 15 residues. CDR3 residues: CASSSGQTASNEQFF. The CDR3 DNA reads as TGTGCCAGCAGTTCTGGACAGACCGCGAGTAATGAGCAGTTCTTC.

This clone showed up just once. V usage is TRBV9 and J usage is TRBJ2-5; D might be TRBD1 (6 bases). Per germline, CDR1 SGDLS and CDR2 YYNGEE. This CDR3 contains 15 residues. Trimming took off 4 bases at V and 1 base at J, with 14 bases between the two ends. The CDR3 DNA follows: TGTGCCAGCAGCTTCCGGGACACCCCCCAAGAGACCCAGTACTTC. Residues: CASSFRDTPQETQYF. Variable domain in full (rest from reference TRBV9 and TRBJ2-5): DSGVTQTPKHLITATGQRVTLRCSPRSGDLSVYWYQQSLDQGLQFLIQYYNGEERAKGNILERFSAQQFPDLHSELNLSSLELGDSALYFCASSFRDTPQETQYFGPGTRLLVL.

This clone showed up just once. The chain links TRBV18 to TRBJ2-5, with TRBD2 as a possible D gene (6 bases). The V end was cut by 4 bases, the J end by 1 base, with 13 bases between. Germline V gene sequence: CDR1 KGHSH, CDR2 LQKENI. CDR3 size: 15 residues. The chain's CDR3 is CASSLRSGGQETQYF. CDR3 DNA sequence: TGTGCCAGCTCACTCCGGTCCGGGGGCCAAGAGACCCAGTACTTC.

The DNA of the CDR3 is TGCGCCAGCAGCCAAGAAGGAGGCAGGGGTTCTGGCTACACCTTC. The encoded protein is CASSQEGGRGSGYTF. This chain joins TRBV4-1 and TRBJ1-2; TRBD1 might be the D (6 bases). This CDR3 comprises 15 residues. Per the germline V gene, CDR1 is MGHRA and CDR2 is YSYEKL. V lost 0 bases to trimming and J lost 7 bases, with 15 bases between them.